The 13 T cell receptor beta chains presented below share a single source sample, sequenced in a study of cytomegalovirus exposure and HLA in healthy donors. Measured with immunoSEQ multiplex PCR; TCRdb has only the in-frame clones, and not every one. Found here are over 150,000 clones, roughly 86% of them singletons; the top ten hold 3.5% to 4.5%. The sequencing input was PBMCs. The source of these receptors is a man aged 18-30 years in good health and CMV-seropositive.

In nucleotides, the CDR3 is TGTGCCAGTGGGACAGGGGGCGTCTATGGCTACACCTTC. It codes for CASGTGGVYGYTF. This rearrangement joins TRBV28 to TRBJ1-2, with 12 bases that match TRBD1. Trimming took 9 bases from V and 4 from J; bases not matched to a gene: 3. Per the germline V gene, CDR1 is MDHEN and CDR2 is SYDVKM. The CDR3 loop spans 13 amino acids.

The CDR3 nucleotides are TGTGCCAGCAGCTTAGGGTCAGTTTATGGCTACACCTTC. It is translated as CASSLGSVYGYTF. J is TRBJ1-2 and V is TRBV11-2, with unresolved D. The CDR3 totals 13 residues. Germline CDR1 and CDR2: SGHAT and FQNNGV. The ends were cut back, 1 base at V and 5 bases at J, with 8 bases in the middle. The entire variable domain, with the rest obtained from reference TRBV11-2 and TRBJ1-2, is as follows: EAGVAQSPRYKIIEKRQSVAFWCNPISGHATLYWYQQILGQGPKLLIQFQNNGVVDDSQLPKDRFSAERLKGVDSTLKIQPAKLEDSAVYLCASSLGSVYGYTFGSGTRLTVV.

The rearrangement links TRBV7-9 to TRBJ2-3; 10 bases are a match to TRBD2. V gave up 6 bases and J gave up 4 bases; unmatched junction bases: 7. Germline V gives CDR1 SEHNR, CDR2 FQNEAQ (reference sequence). CDR3 length: 15 residues. The CDR3 DNA reads as TGTGCCAGCAGACGTACTAGCGGGGCGGCAGATACGCAGTATTTT. Its protein product is CASRRTSGAADTQYF.

This chain connects TRBV6-6 to TRBJ2-2; 12 positions match TRBD2. The germline CDR1 and CDR2 sequences are MNHNY and SVGAGI (reference sequence). The junction had 5 bases not matched to a gene; V was cut back by 5 bases and J by 7 bases. The CDR3 totals 15 residues. The CDR3 sequence: CASSLAGGPGGELFF. The DNA for the CDR3 is TGTGCCAGCAGTCTAGCGGGAGGGCCAGGCGGGGAGCTGTTTTTT.

This rearrangement joins TRBV5-1 to TRBJ2-7, with D uncertain. The length of the CDR3 is 11 residues. With 1 base removed from V and 10 bases from J, the gap between germline ends came to 9 bases. Per germline, CDR1 SGHRS and CDR2 YFSETQ. CDR3 sequence reads: CASSLYRGQYF. The DNA of the CDR3 is TGCGCCAGCAGCTTGTATAGAGGCCAGTACTTC. Full variable domain (remainder filled in from reference TRBV5-1 and TRBJ2-7): KAGVTQTPRYLIKTRGQQVTLSCSPISGHRSVSWYQQTPGQGLQFLFEYFSETQRNKGNFPGRFSGRQFSNSRSEMNVSTLELGDSALYLCASSLYRGQYFGPGTRLTVT.

The rearrangement links TRBV28 to TRBJ2-7; TRBD1 agrees at 7 bases. In germline, CDR1 is MDHEN, CDR2 SYDVKM. This CDR3 is built from 13 residues. Trimming at V came to 2 bases and at J to 4 bases, leaving 2 bases not matched to a gene. The CDR3 region is CASSLVQGYEQYF. The CDR3 DNA is TGTGCCAGCAGTTTAGTACAGGGGTACGAGCAGTACTTC.

V gene TRBV19 combines with J gene TRBJ2-1; TRBD2 aligns across 13 bases. Germline CDR1 and CDR2: LNHDA and SQIVND (reference sequence). The CDR3 covers 20 residues. Germline trimming cut 3 bases from V and 5 bases from J; bases unmatched to any gene: 16. The CDR3 DNA sequence: TGTGCCAGTAGTATCCTCCGAAAGAAACTAGCGGGAGGGTTCCACAATGAGCAGTTCTTC. Translation gives CASSILRKKLAGGFHNEQFF. Looking up the rest from reference TRBV19 and TRBJ2-1 gives the full variable domain: DGGITQSPKYLFRKEGQNVTLSCEQNLNHDAMYWYRQDPGQGLRLIYYSQIVNDFQKGDIAEGYSVSREKKESFPLTVTSAQKNPTAFYLCASSILRKKLAGGFHNEQFFGPGTRLTVL.

The chain couples TRBV6-1 to TRBJ2-7, with D perhaps TRBD1 (6 bases). The V gene lost 4 bases and the J gene lost 3 bases, with 10 bases spanning the gap. This CDR3 is built from 13 residues. CDR1 is MNHNS and CDR2 is SASEGT in the germline V gene. CDR3 nucleotide sequence: TGTGCCAGCAGTGGTCGGGACAACTACGAGCAGTACTTC. It is translated as CASSGRDNYEQYF.

The chain employs TRBV9 and TRBJ1-3; D gene unclear. V lost 4 bases and J 2 bases, leaving 13 bases between the germline ends. The germline CDR1 and CDR2 sequences are SGDLS and YYNGEE. The CDR3 sequence is 15 residues long. CDR3 DNA sequence: TGTGCCAGCAGCATAGACGTTGGGCCTGGAAACACCATATATTTT. This translates into CASSIDVGPGNTIYF.

This CDR3 reads CASCRGSLDSYEQYF. The CDR3 DNA reads as TGCGCCAGCTGCCGGGGTAGTCTGGACTCCTACGAGCAGTACTTC. This sequence joins TRBV5-1 and TRBJ2-7; maybe TRBD2 (5 bases). The CDR3 is made up of 15 amino acids. Germline CDR1 SGHRS, CDR2 YFSETQ. Trimming cost V 7 bases and J 0 bases, with 17 bases left between them.

V gene TRBV7-2 combines with J gene TRBJ1-5; 8 nucleotides align to TRBD1. The CDR3 sequence is 14 residues long. V dropped 4 bases and J dropped 7; count of bases not matched to a gene: 6. CDR1 is SGHTA, CDR2 FQGNSA, per germline. The CDR3 loop reads CASSSQGGGQPQHF. The CDR3 DNA is TGTGCCAGCAGCTCACAGGGGGGCGGGCAGCCCCAGCATTTT.

This sequence joins TRBV5-6 and TRBJ2-1; TRBD1 matches at 8 bases. V shed 4 bases, J shed 5 bases, and the junction held 11 bases outside the gene matches. There are 16 residues in the CDR3. The germline V gene has CDR1 SGHDT and CDR2 YYEEEE. The CDR3 region is CASSLPPDRADNEQFF. The CDR3 region has the DNA TGTGCCAGCAGCCTCCCTCCGGACAGGGCTGACAATGAGCAGTTCTTC.

This chain connects TRBV25-1 to TRBJ2-3, with D perhaps TRBD2 (6 bases). This CDR3 spans 17 amino acids. Germline CDR1 MGHDK, CDR2 SYGVNS. V was shortened by 0 bases and J by 2 bases, with 15 bases between the two germline ends. The CDR3, as DNA: TGTGCCAGCAGTGAATATGGGGGGTCGCGGCTCACAGATACGCAGTATTTT. It encodes CASSEYGGSRLTDTQYF.